The 14 T cell receptor beta chains below were found in one sample sequenced in a study of cytomegalovirus exposure and HLA in healthy donors. Libraries were prepared by immunoSEQ multiplex PCR; TCRdb keeps only in-frame clonotypes and omits some of them. The sample holds some 250,000 clones, 90% seen once. Sequenced material: PBMCs. These receptors all come from a woman aged 25 to 45 in good health and CMV-seronegative.

DNA for the CDR3: TGTGCCAGCAGCTTAGTTCTGGGGATGAACACTGAAGCTTTCTTT. It encodes CASSLVLGMNTEAFF. The chain has TRBV7-9 and TRBJ1-1; D gene ambiguous. V lost 1 base and J 0 bases, leaving 9 bases between the germline ends. The CDR3 runs 15 residues. Germline CDR1 is SEHNR and CDR2 is FQNEAQ (reference sequence).

This clone has just one count. This chain connects TRBV29-1 to TRBJ1-1; no clear D gene. The germline V and J ends were trimmed by 5 bases and 4 bases, with 11 bases remaining between them. The germline V gene has CDR1 SQVTM and CDR2 ANQGSEA. CDR3 length equals 12 residues. The CDR3 spells CSVQRQVTEAFF. In DNA, the CDR3 is TGCAGCGTTCAAAGGCAGGTCACTGAAGCTTTCTTT.

V is TRBV2 and J is TRBJ2-1; TRBD1 agrees at 8 bases. Germline lookup yields CDR1 SNHLY and CDR2 FYNNEI. The CDR3 sequence is 13 residues long. With V trimmed by 8 bases and J by 6 bases, 6 bases remained unmatched. The CDR3 reads CASGTGEFNEQFF. CDR3 sequence (DNA): TGTGCCAGCGGGACAGGCGAATTCAATGAGCAGTTCTTC.

This CDR3 reads CGSFRFDTEAFF. The CDR3 region has the DNA TGTGGATCGTTCCGGTTCGACACTGAAGCTTTCTTT. The V call is TRBV28, the J call TRBJ1-1; D gene ambiguous. The germline gives CDR1 MDHEN, CDR2 SYDVKM. This CDR3 comprises 12 residues. The variable domain in full, with the rest retrieved from reference TRBV28 and TRBJ1-1, is DVKVTQSSRYLVKRTGEKVFLECVQDMDHENMFWYRQDPGLGLRLIYFSYDVKMKEKGDIPEGYSVSREKKERFSLILESASTNQTSMYLCGSFRFDTEAFFGQGTRLTVV.

In nucleotides, the CDR3 is TGCGCCAGCAGCCCGTTAGGGCGGCCCGGGGAGCTGTTTTTT. Translating it yields CASSPLGRPGELFF. The genes are TRBV4-3 and TRBJ2-2; D gene unclear. Germline V gene lookup returns CDR1 LGHNA and CDR2 YSLEER. This CDR3 region has 14 residues. Trimming left V 4 bases short and J 6 bases short, with 12 bases between.

The V call is TRBV2, the J call TRBJ2-7; maybe TRBD1 (6 bases). The CDR3 totals 15 residues. The V gene's germline CDR1 is SNHLY and CDR2 FYNNEI. V shed 1 base and J shed 5 bases, with 15 bases lying between them. Here the CDR3 reads CASSEVNAGVHEQYF. The CDR3 region has the DNA TGTGCCAGCAGTGAAGTCAATGCAGGGGTCCACGAGCAGTACTTC.

The chain links TRBV5-1 to TRBJ1-4; no firm D call. V lost 4 bases to trimming and J lost 3 bases, with 13 bases between them. The germline V gene has CDR1 SGHRS and CDR2 YFSETQ. There are 15 residues in the CDR3. Here the CDR3 reads CASSPDPGANEKLFF. The CDR3, as DNA: TGCGCCAGCAGCCCGGACCCCGGGGCTAATGAAAAACTGTTTTTT.

This sequence joins TRBV6-5 and TRBJ1-1, with D possibly being TRBD1 (6 bases). The CDR3 consists of 14 residues. V lost 2 bases, J lost 5 bases, and 12 bases lay in between. Germline values: CDR1 MNHEY, CDR2 SVGAGI. The CDR3 bases are TGTGCCAGCAGTTACGGGGAAACAGGGACTGAAGCTTTCTTT. Protein sequence: CASSYGETGTEAFF.

J is TRBJ2-6 and V is TRBV6-6; D possibly corresponds to TRBD2 (6 bases). The V end was cut by 5 bases, the J end by 4 bases, with 12 bases between. Per germline, CDR1 MNHNY and CDR2 SVGAGI (reference sequence). The CDR3 runs 15 residues. For the CDR3, the DNA is TGTGCCAGCAGTAGGGAGGCGCTCGGGGCCAACGTCCTGACTTTC. It yields the protein CASSREALGANVLTF.

The V and J genes are TRBV7-2 and TRBJ1-1; tentative D call: TRBD1 (5 bases). CDR1 is SGHTA and CDR2 is FQGNSA in the germline V gene. The CDR3 spans 13 residues. The V end lost 8 bases, the J end lost 0 bases, and 10 bases lay between the germline ends. DNA of the CDR3: TGTGCCAGCGGGACCACGGTGAACACTGAAGCTTTCTTT. Amino acid sequence: CASGTTVNTEAFF.

This clone was seen just once. This chain's CDR3 is CASRTPSRLMETQYF. CDR3 nucleotides: TGTGCCAGCAGGACCCCCTCGCGGCTAATGGAGACCCAGTACTTC. The chain joins TRBV28 to TRBJ2-5; D unresolved. V was cut by 6 bases and J by 5 bases, with 19 bases left in between. Germline values: CDR1 MDHEN, CDR2 SYDVKM. This CDR3 region has 15 residues.

The V call is TRBV4-1, the J call TRBJ2-7, with 11 bases that match TRBD2. This CDR3 region has 18 residues. Germline CDR1 and CDR2: MGHRA and YSYEKL. The trim removed 3 bases at V and 2 bases at J, leaving 12 bases unmatched. In DNA, the CDR3 is TGCGCCAGCAGCCACCTACTAGCGGGAGAGAGCAGTCCCTACGAGCAGTACTTC. Translated: CASSHLLAGESSPYEQYF.

Here the CDR3 reads CASSLESIHRGPSGANVLTF. CDR3 nucleotides: TGCGCCAGCAGCTTGGAATCGATTCACAGGGGTCCCTCTGGGGCCAACGTCCTGACTTTC. The rearrangement uses TRBV5-1 and TRBJ2-6, with 7 positions matching TRBD1. The CDR3 runs to 20 residues. V trimming: 0 bases; J trimming: 0 bases; junction bases outside the gene matches: 12. Looked up from germline, CDR1 is SGHRS and CDR2 is YFSETQ.

This clone was counted a few times. The rearrangement links TRBV10-2 to TRBJ2-1; D gene ambiguous. The CDR3 is 11 amino acids. Germline V gives CDR1 WSHSY, CDR2 SAAADI. Trimming cost V 3 bases and J 6 bases, with 3 bases left between them. The CDR3 region is CASSDINEQFF. The CDR3 DNA reads as TGCGCCAGCAGTGATATCAATGAGCAGTTCTTC.